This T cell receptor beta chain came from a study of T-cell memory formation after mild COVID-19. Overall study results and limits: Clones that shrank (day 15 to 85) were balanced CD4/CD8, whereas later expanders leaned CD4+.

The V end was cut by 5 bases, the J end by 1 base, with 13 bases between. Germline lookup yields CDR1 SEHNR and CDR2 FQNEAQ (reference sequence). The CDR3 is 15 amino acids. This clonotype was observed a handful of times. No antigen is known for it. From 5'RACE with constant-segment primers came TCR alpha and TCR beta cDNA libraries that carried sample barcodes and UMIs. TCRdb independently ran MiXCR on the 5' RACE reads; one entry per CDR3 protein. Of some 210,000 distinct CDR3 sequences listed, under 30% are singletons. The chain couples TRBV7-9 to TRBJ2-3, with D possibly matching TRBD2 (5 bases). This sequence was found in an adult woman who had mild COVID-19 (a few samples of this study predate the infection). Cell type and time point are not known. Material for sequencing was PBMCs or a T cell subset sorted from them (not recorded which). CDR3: CASSPRGSGTDTQYF. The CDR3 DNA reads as TGTGCCAGCAGCCCCCGGGGAAGCGGCACAGATACGCAGTATTTT.